These 25 T cell receptor beta chains originate from one sample sequenced in a study of shared clonotypes between healthy human individuals. Profiled with immunoSEQ multiplex PCR; TCRdb holds only in-frame clones, not every one. The profile shows millions of clones, approximately 93% of them singletons. The sample taken for sequencing was naive CD4+ T cells from PBMCs. Subset denoted: CD45RA+ positively selected. The receptors stem from a man between 18 and 29 years old in good health. Some clones in this sample may be carry-over from other donors' samples.

This rearrangement joins TRBV29-1 to TRBJ2-3, with 9 bases lining up with TRBD2. V lost 7 bases and J lost 1; bases outside the gene matches: 9. Germline loops: CDR1 SQVTM, CDR2 ANQGSEA. The CDR3 spans 15 residues. CDR3 residues: CSAAVVAGGTDTQYF. The CDR3 nucleotides are TGCAGCGCCGCAGTAGTAGCGGGAGGCACAGATACGCAGTATTTT.

V usage is TRBV28 and J usage is TRBJ1-3; D is uncertain. Germline CDR1 MDHEN, CDR2 SYDVKM. V was shortened by 3 bases and J by 0 bases, with 9 bases between the two germline ends. The CDR3 spans 15 residues. DNA for the CDR3: TGTGCCAGCAGTTTTATAGGTACCTCTGGAAACACCATATATTTT. Amino acid sequence: CASSFIGTSGNTIYF. The complete variable domain, with remaining parts taken from reference TRBV28 and TRBJ1-3, reads DVKVTQSSRYLVKRTGEKVFLECVQDMDHENMFWYRQDPGLGLRLIYFSYDVKMKEKGDIPEGYSVSREKKERFSLILESASTNQTSMYLCASSFIGTSGNTIYFGEGSWLTVV.

The rearrangement joins TRBV7-8 to TRBJ1-5; D remains ambiguous. V lost 10 bases to trimming and J lost 6 bases, with 31 bases between them. This CDR3 spans 18 amino acids. Germline CDR1 and CDR2: SGHVS and FQNEAQ. The CDR3 DNA follows: TGTGCCACCCAGCTAATACTCCCCCCTACAGCTCCTACTCAGCCCCAGCATTTT. It translates to CATQLILPPTAPTQPQHF.

This clone came up once. The chain employs TRBV28 and TRBJ1-5, with D perhaps matching TRBD1 (5 bases). With 2 bases removed from V and 6 bases from J, the gap between germline ends came to 20 bases. This CDR3 spans 17 amino acids. Germline V lookup: CDR1 MDHEN, CDR2 SYDVKM. CDR3 sequence reads: CASSLGLAGFVGQPQHF. The CDR3 DNA reads as TGTGCCAGCAGTTTAGGGTTGGCAGGGTTTGTGGGTCAGCCCCAGCATTTT.

The chain recombines TRBV5-4 with TRBJ2-7, with D possibly matching TRBD2 (6 bases). Germline CDR1 and CDR2: SGHNT and YYREEE (reference sequence). The CDR3 spans 15 residues. With 0 bases removed from V and 2 bases from J, the gap between germline ends came to 12 bases. CDR3 region: CASSLVGSSAYEQYF. In nucleotides, the CDR3 is TGTGCCAGCAGCTTGGTCGGGAGTAGCGCCTACGAGCAGTACTTC.

This chain uses TRBV5-6 with TRBJ2-7; D not resolved. Germline CDR1 and CDR2: SGHDT and YYEEEE. The CDR3 length is 12 residues. V gave up 4 bases and J gave up 2 bases, with 7 bases separating them. The chain's CDR3 is CASSAGPYEQYF. DNA for the CDR3: TGTGCCAGCAGCGCAGGACCCTACGAGCAGTACTTC.

The rearrangement links TRBV4-3 to TRBJ2-3, with 10 bases matching TRBD2. The germline CDR1 and CDR2 sequences are LGHNA and YSLEER. V lost 4 bases and J lost 8; bases outside the gene matches: 9. The CDR3 extends over 15 amino acids. The CDR3 region is CASSPEGLAKGTQYF. The CDR3, as DNA: TGCGCCAGCAGCCCCGAGGGACTAGCGAAGGGTACGCAGTATTTT.

The genes are TRBV28 and TRBJ2-5; TRBD1 agrees at 10 bases. V was clipped by 7 bases and J by 5 bases; unmatched bases: 13. This CDR3 has 16 amino acids. The germline CDR1 and CDR2 sequences are MDHEN and SYDVKM. The CDR3 spells CASTARWDRGSETQYF. CDR3 DNA: TGTGCCAGCACCGCGCGTTGGGACAGGGGTTCTGAGACCCAGTACTTC. Complete variable domain (other parts from reference TRBV28 and TRBJ2-5): DVKVTQSSRYLVKRTGEKVFLECVQDMDHENMFWYRQDPGLGLRLIYFSYDVKMKEKGDIPEGYSVSREKKERFSLILESASTNQTSMYLCASTARWDRGSETQYFGPGTRLLVL.

The rearrangement links TRBV27 to TRBJ2-7; 9 positions match TRBD2. V was clipped by 3 bases and J by 2 bases; unmatched bases: 2. Germline V gene sequence: CDR1 MNHEY, CDR2 SMNVEV (reference sequence). CDR3 length: 14 amino acids. The CDR3: CASSFASGTYEQYF. For the CDR3, the DNA is TGTGCCAGCAGTTTTGCTAGCGGGACCTACGAGCAGTACTTC.

About this clone itself: Different DNA sequences within this sample yield the same CDR3. This chain links TRBV9 with TRBJ2-1, with a weak D call TRBD2 (6 bases). This CDR3 has 14 residues. From germline, CDR1 is SGDLS and CDR2 YYNGEE. Deletions cut 0 bases from V and 4 bases from J, with 8 bases between. The CDR3 reads CASSVGGLYNEQFF. The CDR3 DNA follows: TGTGCCAGCAGCGTAGGGGGACTTTACAATGAGCAGTTCTTC.

The chain couples TRBV27 to TRBJ1-4; 10 bases align to TRBD1. V shed 6 bases, J shed 8 bases, and the junction held 12 bases outside the gene matches. The CDR3 contains 16 residues. Germline V gives CDR1 MNHEY, CDR2 SMNVEV (reference sequence). CDR3 DNA: TGTGCCAGCAGAAAACGATCCGGGACAGGGGTAGAAAAACTGTTTTTT. Translating gives CASRKRSGTGVEKLFF. The full variable domain, its missing parts supplied by reference TRBV27 and TRBJ1-4, is EAQVTQNPRYLITVTGKKLTVTCSQNMNHEYMSWYRQDPGLGLRQIYYSMNVEVTDKGDVPEGYKVSRKEKRNFPLILESPSPNQTSLYFCASRKRSGTGVEKLFFGSGTQLSVL.

This chain connects TRBV7-9 to TRBJ2-3; D is uncertain. Germline CDR1 SEHNR, CDR2 FQNEAQ (reference sequence). The CDR3 is 14 amino acids. V was clipped by 5 bases and J by 0 bases, with 9 bases between them. The CDR3 is CASSIHGSTDTQYF. CDR3 in DNA: TGTGCCAGCAGCATACACGGTAGCACAGATACGCAGTATTTT.

The chain couples TRBV28 to TRBJ2-7; D possibly uses TRBD1 or TRBD2 (5 bases each). This CDR3 spans 15 amino acids. V was cut by 2 bases and J by 7 bases, with 18 bases left in between. The germline V gene has CDR1 MDHEN and CDR2 SYDVKM. The CDR3 DNA sequence: TGTGCCAGCAGTTTACAAGCCCCCGGGGCGAGGGAGCAGTACTTC. Translation gives CASSLQAPGAREQYF.

This chain links TRBV6-5 with TRBJ2-1; 7 bases agree with TRBD2. V lost 9 bases to trimming and J lost 4 bases; unmatched junction nucleotides: 12. Germline V CDR1 and CDR2: MNHEY, SVGAGI. The CDR3 loop spans 15 amino acids. In DNA form, the CDR3 reads TGTGCCAGTGAGGACCGGGGGGTCGGGTACAATGAGCAGTTCTTC. Protein sequence: CASEDRGVGYNEQFF.

This chain connects TRBV6-1 to TRBJ1-4; the D gene is possibly TRBD1 (5 bases). V was trimmed by 6 bases and J by 4 bases, leaving 12 bases between them. Per germline, CDR1 MNHNS and CDR2 SASEGT. There are 14 residues in the CDR3. For the CDR3, the DNA is TGTGCCAGCAGAGCCGGGACGGATAATGAAAAACTGTTTTTT. Its protein is CASRAGTDNEKLFF.

The chain uses TRBV28 and TRBJ1-2; TRBD1 matches at 7 bases. J lost 8 bases, V lost 4 bases, and 10 bases had no gene match. CDR3 length: 14 residues. The V gene's germline CDR1 is MDHEN and CDR2 SYDVKM. The chain's CDR3 is CASSSLRQGIGYTF. In DNA form, the CDR3 reads TGTGCCAGCAGTTCCCTAAGACAGGGTATCGGCTACACCTTC.

Concerning this clone itself: This may come from a read error, since a much larger clone is one base off. This CDR3 is also generated by other DNA sequences in the sample. J is TRBJ1-5 and V is TRBV2, with 11 bases matching TRBD1. Germline V gene data show CDR1 as SNHLY and CDR2 as FYNNEI. With V trimmed by 6 bases and J by 4 bases, 2 bases remained unmatched. This CDR3 is 14 amino acids long. The CDR3: CASSGTGGNQPQHF. The CDR3 nucleotides are TGTGCCAGCAGCGGGACAGGGGGAAATCAGCCCCAGCATTTT. Filled out from reference TRBV2 and TRBJ1-5, the complete variable domain reads EPEVTQTPSHQVTQMGQEVILRCVPISNHLYFYWYRQILGQKVEFLVSFYNNEISEKSEIFDDQFSVERPDGSNFTLKIRSTKLEDSAMYFCASSGTGGNQPQHFGDGTRLSIL.

This chain uses TRBV5-1 with TRBJ2-1; D unresolved. The CDR3 runs to 14 residues. Trimming left V 4 bases short and J 7 bases short, with 15 bases between. Germline-derived CDR1 and CDR2 are SGHRS and YFSETQ. The CDR3 region is CASSLIPLVNEQFF. The CDR3 DNA is TGCGCCAGCAGCCTCATTCCTCTAGTAAATGAGCAGTTCTTC. Filled out from reference TRBV5-1 and TRBJ2-1, the complete variable domain reads KAGVTQTPRYLIKTRGQQVTLSCSPISGHRSVSWYQQTPGQGLQFLFEYFSETQRNKGNFPGRFSGRQFSNSRSEMNVSTLELGDSALYLCASSLIPLVNEQFFGPGTRLTVL.

V gene TRBV21-1 combines with J gene TRBJ1-5; the tabulated D call, TRBD1, remains unverified against the DNA. TRBV21-1 represents a pseudogene. This CDR3 has 13 residues. CDR3 sequence reads: CARQGATNQPQHF. DNA of the CDR3: TGTGCCAGACAGGGGGCAACCAATCAGCCCCAGCATTTT.

Concerning this clone: Other DNA sequences in this sample translate to the same CDR3. Here the CDR3 reads CASSTYTGELFF. The CDR3 bases are TGTGCCAGCAGCACCTACACCGGGGAGCTGTTTTTT. The chain is built from TRBV28 and TRBJ2-2, with D hard to call. Germline lookup yields CDR1 MDHEN and CDR2 SYDVKM. There are 12 residues in the CDR3. The germline V and J ends were trimmed by 6 bases and 3 bases, with 5 bases remaining between them.

The V call is TRBV4-2, the J call TRBJ2-5; 15 bases fit TRBD2. CDR3 length: 16 residues. CDR1 LGHNA and CDR2 YNFKEQ come from the germline V gene. J was trimmed by 5 bases and V by 1 base; bases with no gene match: 2. CDR3 bases: TGTGCCAGCAGCCAAGGGACTAGCGGGAGGGGGGAGACCCAGTACTTC. This codes for CASSQGTSGRGETQYF.

About this clone: This CDR3 is also generated by other DNA sequences in the sample. V usage is TRBV29-1 and J usage is TRBJ2-3; D unclear. This CDR3 spans 12 amino acids. Trimming took 7 bases from V and 1 from J, leaving 9 bases between them. Germline CDR1 and CDR2: SQVTM and ANQGSEA. Here the CDR3 DNA reads TGCAGCGCCGACAAAGGCACAGATACGCAGTATTTT. Its protein is CSADKGTDTQYF.

The rearrangement uses TRBV4-2 and TRBJ2-6, with 10 bases fitting TRBD2. CDR3 length: 20 amino acids. The V gene's germline CDR1 is LGHNA and CDR2 YNFKEQ. The trim removed 1 base at V and 1 base at J, leaving 10 bases unmatched. In DNA, the CDR3 is TGTGCCAGCAGCCAAGCCGGGACTAGCGTCCGCCTTTCTGGGGCCAACGTCCTGACTTTC. It encodes CASSQAGTSVRLSGANVLTF.

The J gene is TRBJ2-7, the V gene TRBV5-1; 10 bases map to TRBD2. J lost 1 base, V lost 0 bases, and 7 bases had no gene match. Germline loops: CDR1 SGHRS, CDR2 YFSETQ. This CDR3 is built from 17 residues. CDR3: CASSLGAGSGRSYEQYF. DNA of the CDR3: TGCGCCAGCAGCTTGGGGGCGGGTAGCGGGAGGTCCTACGAGCAGTACTTC.

The CDR3 reads CASRLAGRSYEQYF. In DNA, the CDR3 is TGTGCCAGCCGACTAGCGGGTCGCTCCTACGAGCAGTACTTC. This sequence joins TRBV28 and TRBJ2-7, with TRBD2 matching 10 bases. The V and J ends lost 8 bases and 0 bases, in that order; junction bases with no gene match: 4. The CDR3 has 14 residues. Per the germline V gene, CDR1 is MDHEN and CDR2 is SYDVKM.